The present T cell receptor (beta chain) was sequenced within a study of blood T cells in healthy people across ages. V lost 8 bases, J lost 4 bases, and 15 bases lay in between. The CDR3 runs to 14 residues. Germline V CDR1 and CDR2: LGHNA, YSLEER. Every participating donor contributed around 9.5 milliliters of peripheral blood through a draw. Alongside a J-beta primer mix, a sample-barcoded 5' primer served in a second PCR lasting about 6 to 11 cycles. Each CDR3 protein gets one entry after TCRdb re-called the 5' RACE reads with MiXCR. In the table there are 1,500,000 or so distinct CDR3 sequences, approximately 63% of which are singletons.

Sequenced input: blood. The chain has TRBV4-3 and TRBJ2-1; D is uncertain. This TCR came from a man aged 18-30 years in good health. Here the CDR3 reads CASESEINYNEQFF. CDR3 bases: TGCGCCAGCGAAAGCGAAATAAATTACAATGAGCAGTTCTTC.